The clone carrying this T cell receptor beta chain occurred a few times. TCRdb analysed the reads with MiXCR anew, one entry per CDR3 protein. The sample gives about 180,000 distinct CDR3 sequences, roughly 17% of which show up once; about 25% is in the top ten. This sample was taken from a study of T cell repertoires in cytomegalovirus infection. Deletions cut 0 bases from V and 8 bases from J, with 13 bases between. The germline V gene encodes CDR1 GTSNPN and CDR2 SVGIG (reference sequence). The CDR3 spans 14 residues. Input material: CD8+ T cells from PBMCs. This chain connects TRBV30 to TRBJ1-4; D is undetermined. This clonotype originated in a human donor in good health (CMV status not recorded). Some clones in this sample may be carry-over from other donors' samples. The CDR3 DNA is TGTGCCTGGAGTGTAGCGGCATACTCAGAAAAACTGTTTTTT. Translated, it gives CAWSVAAYSEKLFF.